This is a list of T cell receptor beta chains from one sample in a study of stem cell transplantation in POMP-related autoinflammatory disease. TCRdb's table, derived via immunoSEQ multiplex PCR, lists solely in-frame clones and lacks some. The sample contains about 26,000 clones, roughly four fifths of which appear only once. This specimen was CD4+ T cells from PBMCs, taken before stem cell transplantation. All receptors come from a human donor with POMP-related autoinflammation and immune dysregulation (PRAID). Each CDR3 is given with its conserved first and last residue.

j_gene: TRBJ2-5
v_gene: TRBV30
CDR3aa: CACQGGWQETQYF

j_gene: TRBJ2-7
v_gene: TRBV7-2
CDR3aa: CASSFDRVYEQYF

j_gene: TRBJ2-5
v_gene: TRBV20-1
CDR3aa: CSARVGETQYF

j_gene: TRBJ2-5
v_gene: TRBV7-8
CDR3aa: CASSLAGSLPGTSLETQYF

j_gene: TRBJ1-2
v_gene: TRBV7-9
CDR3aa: CASSSGSAYGYTF

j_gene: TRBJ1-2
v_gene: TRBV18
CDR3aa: CASSPPDREFGNYGYTF

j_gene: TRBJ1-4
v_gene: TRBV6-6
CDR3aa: CASRTQGNEKLFF

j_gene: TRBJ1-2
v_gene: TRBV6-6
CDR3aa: CASSYTRDPGAYGYTF

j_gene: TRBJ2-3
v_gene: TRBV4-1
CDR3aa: CASSHEGRPGADTQYF

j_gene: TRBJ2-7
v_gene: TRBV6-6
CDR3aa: CASSYSRDRVSYEQYF

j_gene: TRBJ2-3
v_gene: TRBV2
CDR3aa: CASGWASGRATDTQYF

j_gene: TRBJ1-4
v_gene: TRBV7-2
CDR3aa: CASSASGGLWEKLFF

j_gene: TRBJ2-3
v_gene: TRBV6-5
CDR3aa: CASSYRLADTDTQYF

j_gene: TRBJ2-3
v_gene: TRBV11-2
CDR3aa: CASSFVGGAADTQYF

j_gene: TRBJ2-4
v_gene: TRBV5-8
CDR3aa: CASSLEPWSSDIQYF

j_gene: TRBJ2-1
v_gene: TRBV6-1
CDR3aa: CASIGYASYNEQFF

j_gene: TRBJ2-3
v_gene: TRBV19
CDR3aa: CATPTSGKTDTQYF

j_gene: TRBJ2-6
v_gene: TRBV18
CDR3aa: CASLRGIPSGANVLTF

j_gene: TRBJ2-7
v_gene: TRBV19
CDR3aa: CASSIASGRARTYEQYF

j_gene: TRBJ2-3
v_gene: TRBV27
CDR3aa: CASTARPGRTDTQYF

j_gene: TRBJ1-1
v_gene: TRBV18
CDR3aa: CASSPVARNTEAFF

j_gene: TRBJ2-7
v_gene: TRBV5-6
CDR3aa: CASSPGSTTSYEQYF

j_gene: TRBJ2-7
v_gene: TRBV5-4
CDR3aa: CASSLETGSPEQYF

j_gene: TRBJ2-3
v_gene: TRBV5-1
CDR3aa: CASSLGGQGADTQYF

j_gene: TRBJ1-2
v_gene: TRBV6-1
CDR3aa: CASFPAGFPPSGYTF

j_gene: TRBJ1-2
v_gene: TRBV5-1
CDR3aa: CASTPSGLNYGYTF

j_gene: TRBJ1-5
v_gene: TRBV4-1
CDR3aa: CASSRTANQPQHF

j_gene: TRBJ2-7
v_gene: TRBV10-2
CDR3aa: CASSESFLAYSYEQYF

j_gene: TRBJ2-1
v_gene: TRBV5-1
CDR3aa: CASSLADGASYNEQFF

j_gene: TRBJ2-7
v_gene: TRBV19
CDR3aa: CASSIGSLPLYEQYF

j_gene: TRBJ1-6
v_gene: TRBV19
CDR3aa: CASSSTPPGQGFSYNSPLHF

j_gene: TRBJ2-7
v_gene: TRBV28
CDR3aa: CASSLFVTGPGEQYF

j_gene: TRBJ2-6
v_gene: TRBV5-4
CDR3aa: CASSLDLTSSGANVLTF

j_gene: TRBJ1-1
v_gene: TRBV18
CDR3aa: CASSSTLGGTEAFF

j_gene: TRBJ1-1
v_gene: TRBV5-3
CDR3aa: CARSFRETKVAFF

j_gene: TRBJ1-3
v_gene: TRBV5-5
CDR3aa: CASSLGWDSGNTIYF

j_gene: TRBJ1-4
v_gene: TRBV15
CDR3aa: CATSRDLGMIRGLNEKLFF

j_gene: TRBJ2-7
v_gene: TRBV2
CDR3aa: CASRVYGTSGSSYEQYF

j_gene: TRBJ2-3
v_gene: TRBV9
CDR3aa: CASSAVPAGTDTQYF

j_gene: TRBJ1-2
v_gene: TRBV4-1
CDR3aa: CASSQGEQGKYGYTF

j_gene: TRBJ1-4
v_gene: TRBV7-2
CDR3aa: CASSPGGAGGPVSKLFF

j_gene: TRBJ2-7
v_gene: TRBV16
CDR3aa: CASSLTGTSGSRFGSEQYF

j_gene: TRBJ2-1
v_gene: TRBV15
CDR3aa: CATSRDRVIGQFF

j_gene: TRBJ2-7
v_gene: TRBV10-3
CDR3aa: CAIQRLEGSEQYF

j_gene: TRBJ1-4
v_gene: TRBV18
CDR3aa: CASSLLQGRTNEKLFF

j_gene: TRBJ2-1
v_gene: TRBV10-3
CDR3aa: CAISETRARGFGNEQFF

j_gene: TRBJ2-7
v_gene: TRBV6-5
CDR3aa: CASSYEGGWYEQYF

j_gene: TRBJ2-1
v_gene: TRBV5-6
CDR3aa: CASSLSAWTLRYEQFF

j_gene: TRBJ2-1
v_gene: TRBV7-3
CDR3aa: CASSITSGDEQFF

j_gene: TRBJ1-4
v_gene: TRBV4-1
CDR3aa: CASSQSYTTNEKLFF

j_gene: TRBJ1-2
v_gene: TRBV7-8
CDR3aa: CASSFNPTFDYTF

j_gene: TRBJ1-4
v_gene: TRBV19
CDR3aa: CASTLGRGPGEEKLFF

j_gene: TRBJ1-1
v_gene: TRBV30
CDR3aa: CAWSPWNTEAFF

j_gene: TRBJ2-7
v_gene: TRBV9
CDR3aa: CASSVDLLTASYEQYF

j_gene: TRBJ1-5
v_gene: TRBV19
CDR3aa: CASSSNSGQGDQPQHF

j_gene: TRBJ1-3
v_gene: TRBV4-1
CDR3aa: CASSRNDRGRAGNTIYF

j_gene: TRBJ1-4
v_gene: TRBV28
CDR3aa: CASSLPPGVGEKLFF

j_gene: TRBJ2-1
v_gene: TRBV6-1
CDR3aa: CASSEAQVLAGEFDEQFF

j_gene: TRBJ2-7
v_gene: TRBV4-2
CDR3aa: CASSQDRGASRTHEQYF